This T cell receptor (beta chain) was obtained from a study of blood T cell repertoires in COVID-19 (dated by TCRdb to the early 2020s). Concerning the study at large: Samples covering the acute and convalescent phases of COVID-19 were provided by collaborators in the United States, Italy and Spain. The prospective study material was composed of cDNA or gDNA derived from T cells, B-cell-depleted T cells, or PBMCs. A de-identified subject ID, COVID-19 status, age in years and sex were almost always included in the sample metadata. The repertoires were made available in a free public database intended to serve as a resource for research on the immune response to SARS-CoV-2. HLA class I and class II types, where available, came from metadata supplied by the sample provider rather than from assay-based typing. The dataset comprised deeply sampled blood TCRbeta repertoires from subjects exposed to, actively infected with, or recovered from COVID-19. The samples were drawn from the first 160 participants of the ongoing ImmuneRACE study and from roughly 1,300 subjects provided by 6 global collaborators. Broader findings and caveats from the paper: The amount of clinical and demographic metadata varied by source and participant and was provided uncurated.

On this clone itself: Its antigen remains undetermined. The sample holds no much larger clone one base away, and base qualities are not on file.

TCRbeta CDR3 regions were amplified from genomic DNA using the immunoSEQ Assay, a bias-controlled multiplex PCR. Processing in the source paper ran as follows. The number of nucleated cells in each sample was estimated from the amplification of reference gene primers within the assay. To quantify the absolute abundance of each unique TCRbeta CDR3 rearrangement, sequence reads were collapsed and filtered. For each sample, productive Simpson clonality was calculated as the square root of Simpson's diversity index across productive rearrangements. TCRdb provides this immuneACCESS table in a form limited to in-frame rearrangements. Some clones are lacking; in checked studies, under half of them reflect an unresolved V gene, and why the rest are absent is not known. V and J calls and clone size are copied from that table; D and trimming were computed from the DNA. This sample comprises under 45,000 clones, about 87% of them detected only once. The ten top clones hold 13% to 15% of the sample.

The collaborating institutions used their own protocols to collect whole blood in K2EDTA tubes. For TCRbeta analysis, collaborators shipped samples in one of three forms: frozen whole blood, isolated PBMCs, or DNA extracted from either of those sample types. The sequence came from a man in his 60s with active COVID-19. Sequenced material: peripheral blood.

CDR3 reads: CASSQTGTGNEKLFF. The DNA sequence is given as TGCGCCAGCAGCCAGACCGGGACAGGGAATGAAAAACTGTTTTTT. The chain was built from TRBV4-1 and TRBJ1-4, with TRBD1 matching 9 junction bases. Reading the germline V gene gives CDR1 MGHRA and CDR2 YSYEKL. The CDR3 runs 15 residues from the cysteine to the phenylalanine. Here the CDR3 DNA is all that survives: 45 bases in frame from base 1. The junction shows trimming of 3 bases on V and 5 bases on J, and the gene matches do not reach 4 bases of it.